The entry below describes one T cell receptor beta chain. In the original workflow: Quantification of nucleated cells was approximated via reference gene primer amplification. Libraries were prepared by immunoSEQ multiplex PCR; TCRdb keeps only in-frame clonotypes and omits some of them. The V and J calls and clone size were taken over from that table, and D and trimming were inferred from the DNA. The sample holds 100,000 to 150,000 clones, over 60% seen once. The CDR3 runs 13 residues. Trimming stripped 5 bases from V and 9 bases from J, with 11 bases between. Germline V CDR1 and CDR2: LGHDT, YNNKEL (reference sequence). The data belong to a study of blood T cell repertoires in COVID-19. Study-wide context: There were acute and convalescent COVID-19 samples, and they came from the United States, Italy and Spain. PBMCs, B-cell-depleted T cells, or T cells were the source of the cDNA or gDNA that made up the material.

The V and J genes are TRBV3-1 (or the pseudogene TRBV3-2) and TRBJ1-6, with TRBD1 as a possible D gene (5 bases). The receptor was derived from a woman aged 70-85 years with acute or convalescent COVID-19. Sequencing was performed on peripheral blood. In nucleotides, the CDR3 is TGTGCCAGCAGCACAAAAAGGGGTTCACCCCTCCACTTT. Translated, it gives CASSTKRGSPLHF.